The 2 T cell receptor beta chains in this list originate from one sample, sequenced in a study of T cell repertoires in cytomegalovirus infection. TCRdb re-analysed the reads in MiXCR, keeping a single row per CDR3 protein. The table has 230,000 or so distinct CDR3 sequences, about 18% seen once; the top ten hold less than 60%. The specimen was CD8+ T cells from PBMCs. Receptor source: a human donor in good health (CMV status not recorded). Some clones in this sample may be carry-over from other donors' samples.

This clonotype was counted at least ten times. This rearrangement joins TRBV6-1 to TRBJ2-6; weak D call: TRBD1 (6 bases). With 7 bases removed from V and 1 base from J, the gap between germline ends came to 14 bases. The germline gives CDR1 MNHNS, CDR2 SASEGT. The length of the CDR3 is 16 residues. This CDR3 reads CASIGLTGSGANVLTF. The DNA for the CDR3 is TGTGCCAGCATAGGGTTGACAGGATCTGGGGCCAACGTCCTGACTTTC.

The J gene is TRBJ1-5, the V gene TRBV13, with TRBD1 matching over 7 bases. The trim removed 0 bases at V and 6 bases at J, leaving 2 bases unmatched. Germline loops: CDR1 PRHDT, CDR2 FYEKMQ (reference sequence). The CDR3 extends over 14 amino acids. Written as DNA, the CDR3 is TGTGCCAGCAGCTTAGGGACAGGGATTCAGCCCCAGCATTTT. Translating it yields CASSLGTGIQPQHF.